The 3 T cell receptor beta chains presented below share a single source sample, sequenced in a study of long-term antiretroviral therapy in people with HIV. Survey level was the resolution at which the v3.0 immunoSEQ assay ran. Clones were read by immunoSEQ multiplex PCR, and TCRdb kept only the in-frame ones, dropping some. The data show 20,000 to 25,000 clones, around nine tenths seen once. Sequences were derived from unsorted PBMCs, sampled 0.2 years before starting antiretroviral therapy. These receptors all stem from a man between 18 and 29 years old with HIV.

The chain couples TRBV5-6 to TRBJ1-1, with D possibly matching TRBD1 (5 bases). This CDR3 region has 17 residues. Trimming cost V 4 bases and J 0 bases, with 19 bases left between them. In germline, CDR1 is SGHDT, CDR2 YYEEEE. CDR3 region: CASSPRAGAALNTEAFF. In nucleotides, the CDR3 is TGTGCCAGCAGCCCTCGGGCTGGGGCGGCTTTGAACACTGAAGCTTTCTTT.

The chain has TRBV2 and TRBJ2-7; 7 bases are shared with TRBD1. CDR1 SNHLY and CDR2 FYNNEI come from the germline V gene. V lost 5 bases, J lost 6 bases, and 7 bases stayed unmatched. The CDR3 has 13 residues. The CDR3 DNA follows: TGTGCCAGCAGTCCAGAGGGGGCGTTCGAGCAGTACTTC. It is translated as CASSPEGAFEQYF. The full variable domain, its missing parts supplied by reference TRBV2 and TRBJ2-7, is EPEVTQTPSHQVTQMGQEVILRCVPISNHLYFYWYRQILGQKVEFLVSFYNNEISEKSEIFDDQFSVERPDGSNFTLKIRSTKLEDSAMYFCASSPEGAFEQYFGPGTRLTVT.

The CDR3 DNA follows: TGTGCCAGCAGCTTTTTGGGCCCCACTGAAGCTTTCTTT. This encodes CASSFLGPTEAFF. This chain connects TRBV11-2 to TRBJ1-1; D unresolved. The CDR3 extends over 13 amino acids. Germline V gene lookup returns CDR1 SGHAT and CDR2 FQNNGV. V gave up 3 bases and J gave up 4 bases, with 9 bases separating them.